The rows below give T cell receptor beta chains drawn from one sample of a study of blood T cell repertoires in COVID-19. Using immunoSEQ multiplex PCR, the repertoire was profiled, and TCRdb retains in-frame clones only, with some absent. The sample holds around 230,000 clones, about nine tenths seen once. The sequenced sample consisted of peripheral blood. Source of these receptors: a man in his forties with acute or convalescent COVID-19. Both conserved end residues are part of each CDR3. The D gene is left open where the match is weak. Not all rows give a size; the values are once, few, many and, for expanded clones, a class.

cdr3_aa,cdr3_nt,v_call,cdr3_length,clone_size,j_call,d_call
CASSLWTGYEQYF,TGTGCCAGCAGCTTGTGGACAGGTTACGAGCAGTACTTC,TRBV5-8,13,.,TRBJ2-7,TRBD1
CASSLWSSYNSPLHF,TGTGCCAGCAGTTTATGGAGCTCCTATAATTCACCCCTCCACTTT,TRBV27,15,.,TRBJ1-6,.
CASRTGLSSYNEQFF,TGCGCCAGCAGGACAGGGTTAAGCTCCTACAATGAGCAGTTCTTC,TRBV4-1,15,.,TRBJ2-1,TRBD1
CASIGGGTLTGTGELFF,TGTGCCAGCATCGGGGGGGGCACCCTCACAGGTACCGGGGAGCTGTTTTTT,TRBV28,17,.,TRBJ2-2,TRBD2
CASSRTRSGTGLNEKLFF,TGCGCCAGCAGCCGGACACGGTCTGGGACAGGCCTTAATGAAAAACTGTTTTTT,TRBV4-3,18,.,TRBJ1-4,TRBD1
CATPPRDRNTIYF,TGTGCCACCCCGCCTCGGGACAGAAACACCATATATTTT,TRBV28,13,.,TRBJ1-3,.
CASSSQQRERGETQYF,TGTGCCAGCAGTTCCCAACAGCGGGAGCGGGGAGAGACCCAGTACTTC,TRBV7-2,16,.,TRBJ2-5,TRBD2
CASSFRTSGSTDTQYF,TGCGCCAGCAGCTTTCGGACTAGCGGAAGCACAGATACGCAGTATTTT,TRBV5-1,16,once,TRBJ2-3,TRBD2
CASSGGGTEAFF,TGTGCCAGCAGCGGGGGGGGCACTGAAGCTTTCTTT,TRBV11-3,12,once,TRBJ1-1,.
CASSLARTGLSYEQYF,TGTGCCAGCAGCTTAGCCCGGACAGGACTCTCCTACGAGCAGTACTTC,TRBV11-2,16,.,TRBJ2-7,TRBD1
CAWSLGLPPQYF,TGTGCCTGGAGCCTGGGACTACCCCCGCAGTATTTT,TRBV30,12,.,TRBJ2-3,TRBD2
CASNLAGGSYEQYF,TGCGCCAGCAATCTAGCGGGAGGTAGCTACGAGCAGTACTTC,TRBV10-2,14,.,TRBJ2-7,TRBD2
CASSQERQGLNYGYTF,TGTGCCAGCAGCCAAGAACGACAGGGACTTAACTATGGCTACACCTTC,TRBV3-1/TRBV3-2,16,once,TRBJ1-2,TRBD1
CASRPDRVKFGNTEAFF,TGTGCCAGCAGACCCGACAGGGTTAAGTTTGGGAACACTGAAGCTTTCTTT,TRBV27,17,.,TRBJ1-1,TRBD1
CASSLSGGRTDTQYF,TGTGCCAGCAGCCTTAGCGGGGGCCGCACAGATACGCAGTATTTT,TRBV7-6,15,.,TRBJ2-3,TRBD2
CSASPAQGGLIAFF,TGCAGTGCTAGTCCCGCACAGGGGGGACTGATAGCTTTCTTT,TRBV20-1,14,.,TRBJ1-1,TRBD1
CATSRGSTGRANYGYTF,TGTGCCACCAGCAGAGGTTCCACAGGGAGAGCTAACTATGGCTACACCTTC,TRBV15,17,.,TRBJ1-2,.
CASSMGAVFPEAFF,TGTGCCAGTAGTATGGGAGCCGTTTTCCCTGAAGCTTTCTTT,TRBV19,14,.,TRBJ1-1,.
CAIGDPGVLNTEAFF,TGTGCCATCGGCGACCCAGGGGTCTTGAACACTGAAGCTTTCTTT,TRBV10-3,15,.,TRBJ1-1,.
CASSQGTGGTYEQYF,TGTGCCAGCAGTCAAGGGACAGGCGGAACCTACGAGCAGTACTTC,TRBV27,15,.,TRBJ2-7,TRBD1
CASSEQGRAGMNEKLFF,TGTGCCAGCAGTGAACAAGGGAGGGCGGGGATGAATGAAAAACTGTTTTTT,TRBV2,17,.,TRBJ1-4,.
CASSSPYLTDTQYF,TGTGCCAGCAGTTCCCCCTACCTCACAGATACGCAGTATTTT,TRBV27,14,.,TRBJ2-3,.
CASNTGLADYGHEQFF,TGTGCCAGCAATACTGGTCTAGCGGATTATGGCCATGAGCAGTTCTTC,TRBV6-6,16,once,TRBJ2-1,TRBD2
CASSIPTVDIQYF,TGTGCCAGCAGTATCCCGACAGTGGACATTCAGTACTTC,TRBV28,13,few,TRBJ2-4,.
CASRPEQGVSEAFF,TGCGCCAGCAGGCCCGAACAGGGGGTATCTGAAGCTTTCTTT,TRBV5-1,14,.,TRBJ1-1,TRBD1
CSALGGRGSNYEQYF,TGCAGCGCCCTAGGGGGGCGGGGGTCAAACTACGAGCAGTACTTC,TRBV29-1,15,.,TRBJ2-7,.
CASSFGGAGNTEAFF,TGTGCCAGCAGCTTTGGGGGGGCCGGCAACACTGAAGCTTTCTTT,TRBV5-6,15,.,TRBJ1-1,.
CASSQREQETQYF,TGTGCCAGCAGTCAGAGGGAACAAGAGACCCAGTACTTC,TRBV25-1,13,.,TRBJ2-5,.
CASSVTSFEQFF,TGTGCCAGCAGCGTAACTAGCTTTGAGCAGTTCTTC,TRBV3-1/TRBV3-2,12,.,TRBJ2-1,.
CASSLTGSNYGYTF,TGTGCCAGCAGCCTAACAGGGTCTAACTATGGCTACACCTTC,TRBV11-2,14,.,TRBJ1-2,.
CASSLVSSGANVLTF,TGCGCCAGCAGCTTGGTTAGCTCTGGGGCCAACGTCCTGACTTTC,TRBV5-1,15,.,TRBJ2-6,.
CASSKASASGQETQYF,TGTGCCAGCAGCAAAGCCTCGGCTAGCGGACAAGAGACCCAGTACTTC,TRBV21-1,16,once,TRBJ2-5,.
CATRLPGSGQPQHF,TGTGCCACCCGGCTCCCAGGGTCGGGTCAGCCCCAGCATTTT,TRBV27,14,few,TRBJ1-5,.
CASNSQGGAFF,TGTGCCAGCAACTCACAGGGGGGGGCTTTCTTT,TRBV12-3/TRBV12-4,11,.,TRBJ1-1,TRBD1
CASRAGGRYEQYF,TGTGCCAGCAGGGCGGGGGGCAGGTACGAGCAGTACTTC,TRBV7-9,13,.,TRBJ2-7,TRBD2
CASSSTTSTEQFF,TGTGCCAGCAGCAGCACAACTAGCACTGAGCAGTTCTTC,TRBV5-6,13,.,TRBJ2-1,.
CASSLGRDTGELFF,TGTGCCAGCAGCTTAGGCCGGGACACCGGGGAGCTGTTTTTT,TRBV7-3,14,.,TRBJ2-2,.
CASSIEVRGRSPLHF,TGTGCCAGTAGTATAGAGGTCCGAGGGCGGTCACCCCTCCACTTT,TRBV19,15,.,TRBJ1-6,.
CASSLSGELFF,TGTGCCAGCAGCCTCAGCGGGGAGCTGTTTTTT,TRBV5-6,11,.,TRBJ2-2,.
CASSQGLTDTQYF,TGTGCCAGCAGCCAGGGACTAACAGATACGCAGTATTTT,TRBV3-1/TRBV3-2,13,.,TRBJ2-3,TRBD2
CATSDADRGVFNEQFF,TGTGCCACCAGTGATGCCGACAGGGGGGTTTTCAATGAGCAGTTCTTC,TRBV24-1,16,.,TRBJ2-1,TRBD1
CARGRGPNEKLFF,TGTGCCAGGGGGAGGGGCCCCAATGAAAAACTGTTTTTT,TRBV2,13,.,TRBJ1-4,.
CASSIILGGRTSEQYF,TGTGCCAGTAGTATAATCCTCGGGGGGCGGACAAGCGAGCAGTACTTC,TRBV19,16,once,TRBJ2-7,.
CASSVSGWTDTQYF,TGTGCCAGCAGCGTATCAGGGTGGACAGATACGCAGTATTTT,TRBV9,14,.,TRBJ2-3,.